Following are 28 T cell receptor beta chains from one sample sequenced in a study of blood T cells in healthy people across ages. Next came a second PCR, run for about 6 to 12 cycles, which used a sample-barcoded 5' primer along with a J-beta primer mix. TCRdb redid the calling of the 5' RACE reads with MiXCR, one entry per CDR3 protein. This repertoire shows some 1.7 million distinct CDR3 sequences, 28% found once; its top ten account for about 7.7%. Sequenced: blood. The receptors here all came from a woman aged 25 to 39 in good health.

This clonotype was detected only a few times. V usage is TRBV20-1 and J usage is TRBJ1-5, with 9 bases identical to TRBD1. The CDR3 is 14 amino acids. From germline, CDR1 is DFQATT and CDR2 SNEGSKA (reference sequence). J gave up 10 bases and V 5 bases, and 12 bases lay outside the gene matches. The CDR3 is CSAGSTGGAGPQHF. The CDR3 DNA reads as TGCAGTGCTGGCTCCACAGGGGGCGCGGGCCCCCAGCATTTT.

The rearrangement joins TRBV12-3 or TRBV12-4 to TRBJ2-7; D gene unclear. CDR3 length: 14 residues. The V end was cut by 7 bases, the J end by 1 base, with 14 bases between. Written as DNA, the CDR3 is TGTGCCAGCACCCAGCAATGGGCGTCCTACGAGCAGTACTTC. Protein: CASTQQWASYEQYF.

This clonotype appeared a few times. The chain has TRBV6-5 and TRBJ2-1; D may be TRBD1 or TRBD2 (6 bases each). The V gene's germline CDR1 is MNHEY and CDR2 SVGAGI. The CDR3 is made up of 14 amino acids. Trimming took off 7 bases at V and 7 bases at J, with 17 bases between the two ends. This chain's CDR3 is CASTRGRAGNEQFF. CDR3 DNA: TGTGCCAGCACCCGGGGGCGCGCTGGGAATGAGCAGTTCTTC.

This clonotype was counted a few times. This chain links TRBV7-2 with TRBJ1-2, with D tentatively TRBD1 (5 bases). Trimming stripped 2 bases from V and 7 bases from J, with 11 bases between. CDR3 length: 13 residues. The germline gives CDR1 SGHTA, CDR2 FQGNSA. Here the CDR3 DNA reads TGTGCCAGCAGCTTACGGGACGTGGGTGGCTACACCTTC. Protein sequence: CASSLRDVGGYTF.

In this sample, this clonotype turned up a few times. The genes are TRBV11-2 and TRBJ2-5; 11 bases match TRBD2. The CDR3 loop spans 17 amino acids. Germline CDR1 and CDR2: SGHAT and FQNNGV. V trimming: 5 bases; J trimming: 3 bases; junction bases outside the gene matches: 11. CDR3 DNA: TGTGCCAGCAGCACCCTAAGGCGACTAGCGGGGAAAGAGACCCAGTACTTC. Translation: CASSTLRRLAGKETQYF.

This CDR3 is CASSIAGTGPNNEQFF. CDR3 nucleotides: TGTGCCAGCAGCATCGCCGGGACAGGACCAAACAATGAGCAGTTCTTC. The rearrangement links TRBV9 to TRBJ2-1, with 8 nucleotides matching TRBD1. Per the germline V gene, CDR1 is SGDLS and CDR2 is YYNGEE. Unmatched junction bases numbered 11, after V lost 4 bases and J lost 5 bases. The CDR3 is 16 residues long.

This clonotype occurred a few times. This chain links TRBV28 with TRBJ1-5; D is ambiguous. The CDR3 runs 18 residues. Germline V gene lookup returns CDR1 MDHEN and CDR2 SYDVKM. Trimming pared 6 bases from V and 0 bases from J, leaving 21 bases between. The CDR3 region is CASRFTDSGQYSNQPQHF. In DNA form, the CDR3 reads TGTGCCAGCAGATTTACTGATAGCGGCCAGTATAGCAATCAGCCCCAGCATTTT.

CDR3 sequence: CASSLEGPLADTQYF. CDR3 coding DNA: TGCGCCAGCAGCTTGGAGGGACCTCTGGCAGATACGCAGTATTTT. This chain links TRBV5-1 with TRBJ2-3; either TRBD1 or TRBD2 may supply D (5 bases each). Germline V CDR1 and CDR2: SGHRS, YFSETQ. Trimming stripped 0 bases from V and 4 bases from J, with 12 bases between. This CDR3 spans 15 amino acids.

In this sample, this clonotype turned up many times. This rearrangement joins TRBV12-3 or TRBV12-4 to TRBJ2-5; D is perhaps TRBD2 (5 bases). V lost 4 bases, J lost 5 bases, and 14 bases lay in between. This CDR3 is 14 amino acids long. The CDR3 loop reads CASSSLTSGETQYF. In DNA, the CDR3 is TGTGCCAGCAGTTCCCTTACTAGTGGGGAGACCCAGTACTTC.

This clonotype was detected many times. The rearrangement joins TRBV27 to TRBJ2-7; 12 nucleotides agree with TRBD2. Germline V gives CDR1 MNHEY, CDR2 SMNVEV (reference sequence). V dropped 3 bases and J dropped 2; count of bases not matched to a gene: 8. The CDR3 length is 17 residues. CDR3 DNA sequence: TGTGCCAGCAGTTTCCCCTCCGCTAGCGGGAGGGCCTACGAGCAGTACTTC. This gives the protein CASSFPSASGRAYEQYF.

This chain uses TRBV5-1 with TRBJ1-3; 9 bases are shared with TRBD1. J gave up 4 bases and V 4 bases, and 6 bases lay outside the gene matches. This CDR3 has 15 residues. Germline lookup yields CDR1 SGHRS and CDR2 YFSETQ. Here the CDR3 DNA reads TGCGCCAGCAGCCTTGGACAGGGGCTGGGAAACACCATATATTTT. Protein: CASSLGQGLGNTIYF. Full variable domain (outside the CDR3, taken from reference TRBV5-1 and TRBJ1-3): KAGVTQTPRYLIKTRGQQVTLSCSPISGHRSVSWYQQTPGQGLQFLFEYFSETQRNKGNFPGRFSGRQFSNSRSEMNVSTLELGDSALYLCASSLGQGLGNTIYFGEGSWLTVV.

This clonotype was counted many times. This chain connects TRBV7-2 to TRBJ2-5, with unresolved D. V lost 2 bases, J lost 13 bases, and 14 bases lay in between. Germline V lookup: CDR1 SGHTA, CDR2 FQGNSA. This CDR3 region has 12 residues. The CDR3 is CASSLPDEMGYF. CDR3 DNA: TGTGCCAGCAGCTTACCTGACGAGATGGGGTACTTC. Based on the CDR3 plus reference TRBV7-2 and TRBJ2-5, the full variable domain is GAGVSQSPSNKVTEKGKDVELRCDPISGHTALYWYRQSLGQGLEFLIYFQGNSAPDKSGLPSDRFSAERTGGSVSTLTIQRTQQEDSAVYLCASSLPDEMGYFGPGTRLLVL.

In this sample, this clonotype turned up many times. The V gene is TRBV29-1, the J gene TRBJ2-3; D might be TRBD1 (6 bases). CDR1 SQVTM and CDR2 ANQGSEA come from the germline V gene. V dropped 2 bases and J dropped 0 bases, with 12 bases sitting between them. The CDR3 runs to 15 residues. The CDR3 spells CSVEPGQGSTDTQYF. CDR3 DNA: TGCAGCGTTGAACCTGGCCAGGGGAGCACAGATACGCAGTATTTT.

V is TRBV5-1 and J is TRBJ2-1, with 9 bases aligning to TRBD2. V shed 5 bases, J shed 8 bases, and the junction held 8 bases outside the gene matches. The CDR3 length is 14 residues. CDR1 SGHRS and CDR2 YFSETQ come from the germline V gene. CDR3 DNA: TGCGCCAGCAGTAGAGAGCGGGGGGAGGATGAGCAGTTCTTC. Translation: CASSRERGEDEQFF. The variable domain in full, completed from reference TRBV5-1 and TRBJ2-1, reads KAGVTQTPRYLIKTRGQQVTLSCSPISGHRSVSWYQQTPGQGLQFLFEYFSETQRNKGNFPGRFSGRQFSNSRSEMNVSTLELGDSALYLCASSRERGEDEQFFGPGTRLTVL.

The rearrangement links TRBV7-2 to TRBJ2-4; 8 bases fit TRBD1. After removal of 1 base from V and 7 bases from J, the junction contained 6 bases not matched to a gene. Germline CDR1 is SGHTA and CDR2 is FQGNSA. The CDR3 length is 15 residues. This CDR3 is CASSLGSQGGNIQYF. For the CDR3, the DNA is TGTGCCAGCAGCTTAGGTTCACAGGGGGGTAACATTCAGTACTTC.

This clonotype was counted ten times or more. V usage is TRBV6-4 and J usage is TRBJ2-6; D is unresolved. Trimming left V 5 bases short and J 2 bases short, with 13 bases between. Germline CDR1 reads MRHNA; CDR2 reads SNTAGT. This CDR3 has 16 amino acids. The CDR3 DNA reads TGTGCCAGCAGTAGTGTTTGGGGAACTGGGGCCAACGTCCTGACTTTC. It codes for CASSSVWGTGANVLTF.

A note on this clonotype: A read error may be the cause here, since a much bigger clone is one base away. Since no conserved phenylalanine or tryptophan closes the CDR3, a read error is the likely cause. The chain uses TRBV13 and TRBJ1-1; D is undetermined. CDR3 size: 13 residues. Per germline, CDR1 PRHDT and CDR2 FYEKMQ (reference sequence). V lost 8 bases, J lost 5 bases, and 15 bases lay in between. CDR3 loop: CASSLDARTEAFL. The CDR3 nucleotides are TGTGCCAGCTCCCTGGACGCCCGGACTGAAGCTTTCTTG.

The chain is built from TRBV2 and TRBJ2-4, with TRBD2 matching 12 bases. The length of the CDR3 is 15 residues. The germline V gene has CDR1 SNHLY and CDR2 FYNNEI. V was clipped by 6 bases and J by 1 base; unmatched bases: 1. CDR3 nucleotides: TGTGCCAGCAGAGGGACTAGCGGGGCCAAAAACATTCAGTACTTC. It is translated as CASRGTSGAKNIQYF.

This clonotype was picked up a small number of times. This sequence joins TRBV12-3 or TRBV12-4 and TRBJ1-1; 7 nucleotides match TRBD1. This CDR3 is built from 15 residues. V shed 5 bases, J shed 1 base, and the junction held 7 bases outside the gene matches. The CDR3 coding sequence is TGTGCCAGCAGTCCCCCGACAGGGCAGAACACTGAAGCTTTCTTT. Translation: CASSPPTGQNTEAFF.

The chain employs TRBV6-6 and TRBJ2-1; TRBD2 matches at 14 bases. The CDR3 contains 16 residues. Germline V gene data show CDR1 as MNHNY and CDR2 as SVGAGI (reference sequence). J gave up 8 bases and V 5 bases, and 8 bases lay outside the gene matches. CDR3 DNA sequence: TGTGCCAGCAGTGCCCCCGGGACTAGCGGGAGCCATGAGCAGTTCTTC. Translation: CASSAPGTSGSHEQFF.

The chain links TRBV19 to TRBJ2-1; D is unresolved. The CDR3 consists of 13 residues. V was shortened by 5 bases and J by 8 bases, with 13 bases between the two germline ends. In germline, CDR1 is LNHDA, CDR2 SQIVND (reference sequence). CDR3 nucleotides: TGTGCCAGTAGTCCACGTGGTCGGGATGAGCAGTTCTTC. It encodes CASSPRGRDEQFF.

V gene TRBV2 combines with J gene TRBJ1-2; D may be TRBD1 (5 bases). This CDR3 contains 14 residues. Germline V gene lookup returns CDR1 SNHLY and CDR2 FYNNEI. V was clipped by 6 bases and J by 0 bases, with 11 bases between them. In DNA, the CDR3 is TGTGCCAGCAGGTCGACAGTAGCTAACTATGGCTACACCTTC. Translating gives CASRSTVANYGYTF.

This clonotype showed up just a few times. The chain uses TRBV18 and TRBJ1-5; D gene ambiguous. The CDR3 has 15 amino acids. Germline values: CDR1 KGHSH, CDR2 LQKENI. The V and J ends lost 0 bases and 5 bases respectively, with 11 bases between them. In DNA form, the CDR3 reads TGTGCCAGCTCACCACCGTTAAAGGGCGATCAGCCCCAGCATTTT. This translates into CASSPPLKGDQPQHF.

V is TRBV15 and J is TRBJ2-5; D remains ambiguous. Per the germline V gene, CDR1 is LNHNV and CDR2 is YYDKDF (reference sequence). Trimming removed 0 bases at V and 5 bases at J, with 13 bases between. The CDR3 contains 15 residues. This CDR3 reads CATSRDGQVRETQYF. The CDR3 nucleotides are TGTGCCACCAGCAGAGATGGGCAGGTCCGGGAGACCCAGTACTTC.

Worth noting for this clonotype: A much larger clone lies a single base off, so this may be a read error. The gene calls are TRBV15 and TRBJ1-2; D gene ambiguous. The CDR3 spans 14 residues. Germline CDR1 reads LNHNV; CDR2 reads YYDKDF (reference sequence). Trimming took off 0 bases at V and 2 bases at J, with 7 bases between the two ends. CDR3 sequence: CATSREGENYGYTF. The CDR3 coding sequence is TGTGCCACCAGCAGAGAAGGCGAGAACTATGGCTACACCTTC.

V usage is TRBV6-6 and J usage is TRBJ2-7, with D tentatively TRBD1 or TRBD2 (5 bases each). Germline V gene data show CDR1 as MNHNY and CDR2 as SVGAGI (reference sequence). This CDR3 comprises 14 residues. V was pared by 6 bases and J by 2 bases, with 14 bases between. The CDR3 is CASRRTGTAYEQYF. For the CDR3, the DNA is TGTGCCAGCAGGCGTACCGGGACGGCCTACGAGCAGTACTTC.

The table lists this clonotype with a few counts. The chain recombines TRBV10-3 with TRBJ2-1; D is perhaps TRBD2 (6 bases). The CDR3 runs 14 residues. Germline assignment: CDR1 ENHRY and CDR2 SYGVKD. The V end lost 4 bases, the J end lost 6 bases, and 13 bases lay between the germline ends. CDR3 nucleotide sequence: TGTGCCATCAGTGCCACGGGAGTTGGCAATGAGCAGTTCTTC. Translation: CAISATGVGNEQFF.

Concerning this clonotype itself: At one boundary the junction diverges from the germline segment, which might be a read error. The CDR3 is CAWSSTGANVLTF. The CDR3 DNA sequence: TGTGCCTGGAGCTCAACTGGGGCCAACGTCTTGACTTTC. J is TRBJ2-6 and V is TRBV30; D is possibly TRBD1 (5 bases). The CDR3 loop spans 13 amino acids. Looked up from germline, CDR1 is GTSNPN and CDR2 is SVGIG (reference sequence).